Shown below are 10 T cell receptor beta chains from a single sample sequenced in a study of shared clonotypes between healthy human individuals. Naive-designated CD8 cells lacked CD45RO, were positively enriched for CCR7, and omitted terminally differentiated effector memory CD45RA+ cells. Generated by immunoSEQ multiplex PCR, the TCRdb table keeps only in-frame clones and is missing some. Altogether about 2.1 million clones are present, more than 85% being singletons, with the ten largest covering 1.5% to 2%. The sequenced sample consisted of naive CD8+ T cells from PBMCs. The source of these receptors is a man aged 18 to 30 in good health. Some clones in this sample may be carry-over from other donors' samples.

This rearrangement joins TRBV2 to TRBJ2-7; D is unresolved. Looked up from germline, CDR1 is SNHLY and CDR2 is FYNNEI. V was pared by 2 bases and J by 2 bases, with 7 bases between. CDR3 length equals 13 residues. The CDR3 DNA reads as TGTGCCAGCAGTGAACTGGATCCCTACGAGCAGTACTTC. Translated: CASSELDPYEQYF. Drawing the rest from reference TRBV2 and TRBJ2-7, the complete variable domain is EPEVTQTPSHQVTQMGQEVILRCVPISNHLYFYWYRQILGQKVEFLVSFYNNEISEKSEIFDDQFSVERPDGSNFTLKIRSTKLEDSAMYFCASSELDPYEQYFGPGTRLTVT.

The rearrangement uses TRBV4-3 and TRBJ1-4, with D uncertain. The CDR3 covers 16 residues. Between the trimmed V and J ends, which lost 2 bases and 0 bases, there was a span of 10 bases. Germline V gene data show CDR1 as LGHNA and CDR2 as YSLEER. The CDR3 DNA follows: TGCGCCAGCAGCCAACATCGGAAGCCAACTAATGAAAAACTGTTTTTT. It codes for CASSQHRKPTNEKLFF.

For this clone: Other DNA sequences from this sample encode an identical CDR3 as well. The chain uses TRBV27 and TRBJ1-5; a possible D gene is TRBD1 (5 bases). This CDR3 comprises 14 residues. V dropped 3 bases and J dropped 4 bases, with 10 bases sitting between them. CDR1 and CDR2 from the germline V gene are MNHEY and SMNVEV (reference sequence). CDR3 DNA sequence: TGTGCCAGCAGTTTCCAAGGGACTAATCAGCCCCAGCATTTT. This gives the protein CASSFQGTNQPQHF.

This rearrangement joins TRBV5-1 to TRBJ2-1; 9 bases line up with TRBD2. Germline CDR1 and CDR2: SGHRS and YFSETQ. J gave up 8 bases and V 7 bases, and 10 bases lay outside the gene matches. The CDR3 sequence is 14 residues long. The CDR3 DNA reads TGCGCCAGCGAAGTTAGCGGGAGCGGATATGAGCAGTTCTTC. Translating gives CASEVSGSGYEQFF.

The CDR3 loop is CASSPLTGGVGEAFF. CDR3 bases: TGTGCCAGCAGCCCGTTGACAGGGGGCGTTGGTGAAGCTTTCTTT. V usage is TRBV9 and J usage is TRBJ1-1; 10 bases agree with TRBD1. The CDR3 totals 15 residues. Unmatched junction bases numbered 10, after V lost 4 bases and J lost 7 bases. Germline V lookup: CDR1 SGDLS, CDR2 YYNGEE.

This chain links TRBV7-8 with TRBJ2-2, with D possibly being TRBD1 or TRBD2 (6 bases each). The germline V and J ends were trimmed by 9 bases and 5 bases, with 25 bases remaining between them. The CDR3 is 17 residues long. In germline, CDR1 is SGHVS, CDR2 FQNEAQ. Here the CDR3 reads CARWIEPVEGGTGELFF. CDR3 DNA: TGTGCCAGATGGATAGAACCTGTGGAAGGGGGGACCGGGGAGCTGTTTTTT.

The genes are TRBV2 and TRBJ1-1; TRBD1 agrees at 7 bases. From germline, CDR1 is SNHLY and CDR2 FYNNEI. The CDR3 extends over 16 amino acids. V trimming: 6 bases; J trimming: 2 bases; junction bases outside the gene matches: 12. CDR3 bases: TGTGCCAGCAGCGAACCTAGGGGGCGAGTCAACACTGAAGCTTTCTTT. Its translation: CASSEPRGRVNTEAFF.

Regarding this clone: The sample has other DNA sequences that encode this CDR3 too. The V and J genes are TRBV11-3 and TRBJ2-7; D is undetermined. CDR1 is SGHNT, CDR2 YENEEA, per germline. Deletions cut 6 bases from V and 0 bases from J, with 9 bases between. This CDR3 comprises 13 residues. The CDR3 nucleotides are TGTGCCAGCAGTTCTAGGAGCTCCTACGAGCAGTACTTC. It specifies CASSSRSSYEQYF.

The V call is TRBV7-9, the J call TRBJ2-1; no definite D call. The ends were cut back, 3 bases at V and 4 bases at J, with 7 bases in the middle. Germline V lookup: CDR1 SEHNR, CDR2 FQNEAQ (reference sequence). The CDR3 covers 13 residues. The CDR3 region is CASSLERYNEQFF. The CDR3 DNA follows: TGTGCCAGCAGCTTGGAACGATACAATGAGCAGTTCTTC.

Here the CDR3 DNA reads TGTGCCAGCAGCGCCGGGACTAGGGACTACGAGCAGTACTTC. This sequence encodes CASSAGTRDYEQYF. The chain couples TRBV5-4 to TRBJ2-7; 8 bases are shared with TRBD2. CDR3 size: 14 residues. V was clipped by 4 bases and J by 3 bases; unmatched bases: 6. Germline V gene lookup returns CDR1 SGHNT and CDR2 YYREEE (reference sequence).